This T cell receptor (beta chain) was identified in a study of cytomegalovirus exposure and HLA in healthy donors. Study-wide results and limits: Data from an earlier analysis indicated that most TCR beta V segments were productive either about 90% or about 30% of the time. Further analysis, carried out later, found HLA-associated TCR beta chains more clonally expanded than equally common other chains. In terms of immune exposure information, only CMV serostatus was available.

As regards this clone: What it binds is unknown.

PCR involved 60 Vbeta and 13 Jbeta primers. The repertoire was sequenced with immunoSEQ multiplex PCR; TCRdb's copy has only in-frame clones and lacks some. The table shows about 190,000 clones, with about 80% occurring only once. The specimen was PBMCs. This TCR was recovered from a middle-aged woman in good health and CMV-seronegative.

This CDR3 reads CAISDRQAFQPQHF. In nucleotides, the CDR3 is TGTGCCATCAGTGATAGGCAGGCCTTTCAGCCCCAGCATTTT. The chain is built from TRBV10-3 and TRBJ1-5; D is uncertain. Germline V gene lookup returns CDR1 ENHRY and CDR2 SYGVKD. The V and J ends lost 3 bases and 6 bases respectively, with 12 bases between them. This CDR3 has 14 amino acids.